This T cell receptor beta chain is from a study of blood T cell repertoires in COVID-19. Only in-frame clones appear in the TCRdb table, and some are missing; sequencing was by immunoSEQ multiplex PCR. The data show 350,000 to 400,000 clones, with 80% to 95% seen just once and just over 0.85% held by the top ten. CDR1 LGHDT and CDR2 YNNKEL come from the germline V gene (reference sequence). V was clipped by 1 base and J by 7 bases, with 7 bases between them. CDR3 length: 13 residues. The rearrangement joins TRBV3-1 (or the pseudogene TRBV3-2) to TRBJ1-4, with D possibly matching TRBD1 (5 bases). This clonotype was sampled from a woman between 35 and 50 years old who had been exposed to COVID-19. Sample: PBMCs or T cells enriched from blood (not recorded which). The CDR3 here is CASSQVQGEKLFF. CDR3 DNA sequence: TGTGCCAGCAGCCAAGTTCAGGGTGAAAAACTGTTTTTT.